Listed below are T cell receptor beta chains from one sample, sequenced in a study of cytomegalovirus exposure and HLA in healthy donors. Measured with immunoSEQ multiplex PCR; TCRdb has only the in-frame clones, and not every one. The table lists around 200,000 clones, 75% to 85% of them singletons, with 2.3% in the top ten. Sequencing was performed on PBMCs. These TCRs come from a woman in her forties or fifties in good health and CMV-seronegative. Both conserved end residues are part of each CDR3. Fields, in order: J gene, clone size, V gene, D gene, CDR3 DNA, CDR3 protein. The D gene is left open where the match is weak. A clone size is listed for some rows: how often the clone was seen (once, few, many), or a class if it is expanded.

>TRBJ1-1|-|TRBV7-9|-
TGTGCCAGCAGAACTAGAGGTACAGGGATGAACACTGAAGCTTTCTTT
CASRTRGTGMNTEAFF
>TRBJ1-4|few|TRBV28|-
TGTGCCAGCAGTTCCATAAAGGGGGCTAATGAAAAACTGTTTTTT
CASSSIKGANEKLFF
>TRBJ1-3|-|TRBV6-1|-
TGTGCCAGCAGTGAAGGTACAGCCTATGGAAACACCATATATTTT
CASSEGTAYGNTIYF
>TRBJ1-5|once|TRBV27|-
TGTGCCAGCAGTTTGCGGAGCAATCAGCCCCAGCATTTT
CASSLRSNQPQHF
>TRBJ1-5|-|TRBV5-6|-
TGTGCCAGCAGCCCGGAGGGCGGCAATCAGCCCCAGCATTTT
CASSPEGGNQPQHF
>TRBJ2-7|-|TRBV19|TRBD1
TGTGCCAGTAGTGAGGGACAGGGTAGAACTGAGCAGTACTTC
CASSEGQGRTEQYF
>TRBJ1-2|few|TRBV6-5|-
TGTGCCAGCAGTTACGCAGGGGCCTATGGCTACACCTTC
CASSYAGAYGYTF
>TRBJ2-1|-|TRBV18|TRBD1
TGTGCCAGCTCACCACTGGACAGGACCTACAATGAGCAGTTCTTC
CASSPLDRTYNEQFF
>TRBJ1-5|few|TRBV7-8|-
TGTGCCAGCAGCCGCGGGGGGGCAACCAGGGAGCCCCAGCATTTT
CASSRGGATREPQHF
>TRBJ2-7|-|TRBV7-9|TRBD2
TGTGCCAGCAGCTTAGCCGGGACTAGCGGCTTCTACGAGCAGTACTTC
CASSLAGTSGFYEQYF
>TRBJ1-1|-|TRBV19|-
TGTGCCACCCGGCCGGTAAGAGGTCAGAATACTGAAGCTTTCTTT
CATRPVRGQNTEAFF
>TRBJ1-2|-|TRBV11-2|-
TGTGCCAGCAGTCCCGGTAGAGGTCGGTTATGGGGCTACACCTTC
CASSPGRGRLWGYTF
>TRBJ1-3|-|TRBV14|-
TGTGCCAGCAGCCAAGTGGCAGGGGTCTCTGGAAACACCATATATTTT
CASSQVAGVSGNTIYF
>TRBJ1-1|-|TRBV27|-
TGTGCCAGCAGTTTATGGGCGACCACTGAAGCTTTCTTT
CASSLWATTEAFF
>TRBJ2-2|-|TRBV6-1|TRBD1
TGTGCCAGCGCTGCGGACAGGGTCTCCGGGGAGCTGTTTTTT
CASAADRVSGELFF
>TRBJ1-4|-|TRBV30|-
TGTGCCTGGAGCGGGGGGGGAGTTGAAAAACTGTTTTTT
CAWSGGGVEKLFF
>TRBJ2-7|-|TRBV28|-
TGTGCGCCCTTTGGGACTGGGCGTATAGGGCAGTACTTC
CAPFGTGRIGQYF
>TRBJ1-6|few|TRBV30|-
TGTGCCTGGAGCGGGAACGGGGTCTATAATTCACCCCTCCACTTT
CAWSGNGVYNSPLHF
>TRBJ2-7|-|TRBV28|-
TGTGCCAGCAGTGTTCCCCCGGGGGTGGTTGACGAGCAGTACTTC
CASSVPPGVVDEQYF
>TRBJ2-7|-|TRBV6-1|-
TGTGCCAGCAGTGATCGACCGGGACATAGCTCCTACGAGCAGTACTTC
CASSDRPGHSSYEQYF
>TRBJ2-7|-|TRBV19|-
TGTGCCAGTAGTCGGTCCAGGGACTACGAGCAGTACTTC
CASSRSRDYEQYF
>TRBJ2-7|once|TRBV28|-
TGTGCCAGCAGTTTGGGGCGGACCACCTACGAGCAGTACTTC
CASSLGRTTYEQYF
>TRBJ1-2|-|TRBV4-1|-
TGCGCCGGCAGCCAAACGACCTGGGGAGGCTATGGCTACACCTTC
CAGSQTTWGGYGYTF
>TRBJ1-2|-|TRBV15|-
TGTGCCACCAGCAGATCGACCGACAACCGCTTTGGCTACACCTTC
CATSRSTDNRFGYTF